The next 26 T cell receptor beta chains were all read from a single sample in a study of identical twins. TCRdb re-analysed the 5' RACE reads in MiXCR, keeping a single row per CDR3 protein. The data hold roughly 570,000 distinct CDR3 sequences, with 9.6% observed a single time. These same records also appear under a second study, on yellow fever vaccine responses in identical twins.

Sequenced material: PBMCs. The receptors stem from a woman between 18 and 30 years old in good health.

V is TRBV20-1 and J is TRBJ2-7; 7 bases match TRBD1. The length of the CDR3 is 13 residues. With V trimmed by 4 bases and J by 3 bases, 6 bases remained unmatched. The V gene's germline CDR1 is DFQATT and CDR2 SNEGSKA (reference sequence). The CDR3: CSATTGQHYEQYF. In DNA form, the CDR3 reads TGCAGTGCTACCACGGGACAGCACTACGAGCAGTACTTC.

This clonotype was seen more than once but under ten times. The CDR3 DNA reads as TGCGCCAGCTCCCCCTCCGGGACAGGAACCTACAATGAGCAGTTCTTC. It yields the protein CASSPSGTGTYNEQFF. This sequence joins TRBV5-1 and TRBJ2-1, with 8 bases matching TRBD1. V dropped 7 bases and J dropped 2; count of bases not matched to a gene: 11. CDR1 is SGHRS, CDR2 YFSETQ, per germline. The CDR3 sequence is 16 residues long. Combining the CDR3 with reference TRBV5-1 and TRBJ2-1 gives the whole variable domain KAGVTQTPRYLIKTRGQQVTLSCSPISGHRSVSWYQQTPGQGLQFLFEYFSETQRNKGNFPGRFSGRQFSNSRSEMNVSTLELGDSALYLCASSPSGTGTYNEQFFGPGTRLTVL.

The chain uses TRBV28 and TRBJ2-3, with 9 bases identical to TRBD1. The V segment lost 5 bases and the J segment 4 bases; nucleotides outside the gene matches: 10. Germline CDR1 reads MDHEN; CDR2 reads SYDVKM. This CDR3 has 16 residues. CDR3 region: CASSPSTGGGADTQYF. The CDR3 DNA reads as TGTGCCAGCAGTCCCTCCACAGGGGGCGGCGCAGATACGCAGTATTTT.

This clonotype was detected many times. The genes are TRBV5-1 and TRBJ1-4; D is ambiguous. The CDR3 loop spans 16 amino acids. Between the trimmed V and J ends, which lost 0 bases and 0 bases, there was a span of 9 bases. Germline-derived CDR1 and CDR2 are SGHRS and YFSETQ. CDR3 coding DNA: TGCGCCAGCAGCTTGGCAGGCCAAGCAACTAATGAAAAACTGTTTTTT. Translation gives CASSLAGQATNEKLFF.

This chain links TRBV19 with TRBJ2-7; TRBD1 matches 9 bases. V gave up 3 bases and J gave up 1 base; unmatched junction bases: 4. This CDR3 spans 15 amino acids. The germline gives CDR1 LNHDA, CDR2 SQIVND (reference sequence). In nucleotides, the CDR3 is TGTGCCAGTAGTATGGGACAGGGATCTTCCTACGAGCAGTACTTC. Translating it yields CASSMGQGSSYEQYF.

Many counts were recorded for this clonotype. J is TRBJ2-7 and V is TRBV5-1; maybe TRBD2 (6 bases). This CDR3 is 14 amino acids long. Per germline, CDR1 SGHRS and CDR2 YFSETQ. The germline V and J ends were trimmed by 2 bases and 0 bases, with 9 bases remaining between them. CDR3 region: CASSFDGSSYEQYF. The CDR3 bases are TGCGCCAGCAGCTTCGACGGGAGCTCCTACGAGCAGTACTTC.

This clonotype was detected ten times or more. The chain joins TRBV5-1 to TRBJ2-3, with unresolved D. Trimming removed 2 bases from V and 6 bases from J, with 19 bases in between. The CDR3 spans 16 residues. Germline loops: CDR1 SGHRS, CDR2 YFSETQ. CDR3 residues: CASSLGVGRSGDTQYF. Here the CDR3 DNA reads TGCGCCAGCAGCTTAGGCGTGGGAAGAAGTGGGGATACGCAGTATTTT. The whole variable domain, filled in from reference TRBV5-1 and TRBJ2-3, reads KAGVTQTPRYLIKTRGQQVTLSCSPISGHRSVSWYQQTPGQGLQFLFEYFSETQRNKGNFPGRFSGRQFSNSRSEMNVSTLELGDSALYLCASSLGVGRSGDTQYFGPGTRLTVL.

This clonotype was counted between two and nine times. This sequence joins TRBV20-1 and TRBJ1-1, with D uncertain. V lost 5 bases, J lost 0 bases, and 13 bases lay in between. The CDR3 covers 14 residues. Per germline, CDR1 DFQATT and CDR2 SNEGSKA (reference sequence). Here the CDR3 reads CSAPFAGLNTEAFF. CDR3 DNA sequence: TGCAGTGCTCCCTTCGCCGGCTTGAACACTGAAGCTTTCTTT.

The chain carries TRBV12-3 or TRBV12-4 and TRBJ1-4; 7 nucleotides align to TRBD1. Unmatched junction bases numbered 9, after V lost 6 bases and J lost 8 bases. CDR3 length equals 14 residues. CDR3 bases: TGTGCCAGCAGCCCTGACAGGGTTAGGGAAAAACTGTTTTTT. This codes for CASSPDRVREKLFF.

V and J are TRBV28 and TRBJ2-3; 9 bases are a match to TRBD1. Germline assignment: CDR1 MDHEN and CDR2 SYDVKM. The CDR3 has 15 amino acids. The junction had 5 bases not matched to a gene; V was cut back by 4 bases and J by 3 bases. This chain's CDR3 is CASSYRGQGTDTQYF. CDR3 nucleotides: TGTGCCAGCAGTTACCGGGGACAGGGAACAGATACGCAGTATTTT. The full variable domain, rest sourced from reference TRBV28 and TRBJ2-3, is DVKVTQSSRYLVKRTGEKVFLECVQDMDHENMFWYRQDPGLGLRLIYFSYDVKMKEKGDIPEGYSVSREKKERFSLILESASTNQTSMYLCASSYRGQGTDTQYFGPGTRLTVL.

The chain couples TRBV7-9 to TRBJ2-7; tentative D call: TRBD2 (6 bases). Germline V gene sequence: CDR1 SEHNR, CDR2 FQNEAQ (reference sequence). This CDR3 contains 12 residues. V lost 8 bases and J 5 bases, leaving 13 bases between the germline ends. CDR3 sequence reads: CASEGGIHEQYF. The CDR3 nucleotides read TGTGCCAGCGAAGGAGGGATCCACGAGCAGTACTTC.

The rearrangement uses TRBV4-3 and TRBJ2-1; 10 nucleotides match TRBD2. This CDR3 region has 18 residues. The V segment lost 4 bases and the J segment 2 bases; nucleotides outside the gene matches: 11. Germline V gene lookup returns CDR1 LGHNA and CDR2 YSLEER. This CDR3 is CASSRHLLAGITYNEQFF. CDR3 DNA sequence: TGCGCCAGCAGCCGACACTTACTAGCGGGAATAACCTACAATGAGCAGTTCTTC.

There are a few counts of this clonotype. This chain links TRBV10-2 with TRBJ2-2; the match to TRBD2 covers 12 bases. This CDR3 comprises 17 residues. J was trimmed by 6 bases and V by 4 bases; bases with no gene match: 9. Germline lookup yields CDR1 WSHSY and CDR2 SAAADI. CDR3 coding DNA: TGCGCCAGCAGTGCTCTAGCGGGGGGGCCGTGGCCCGGGGAGCTGTTTTTT. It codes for CASSALAGGPWPGELFF.

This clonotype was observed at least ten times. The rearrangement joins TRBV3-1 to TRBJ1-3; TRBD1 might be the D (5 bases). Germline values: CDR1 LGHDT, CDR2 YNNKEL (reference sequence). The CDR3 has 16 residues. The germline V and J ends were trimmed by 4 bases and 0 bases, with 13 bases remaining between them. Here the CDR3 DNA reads TGTGCCAGCAGCCTCCGTACAGGCTTCTCTGGAAACACCATATATTTT. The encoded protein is CASSLRTGFSGNTIYF.

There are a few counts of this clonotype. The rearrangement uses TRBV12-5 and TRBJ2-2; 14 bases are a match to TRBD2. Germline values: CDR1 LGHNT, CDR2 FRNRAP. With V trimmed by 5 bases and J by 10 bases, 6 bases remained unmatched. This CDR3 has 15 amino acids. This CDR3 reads CASGMGLAGVMELFF. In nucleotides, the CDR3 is TGTGCTAGTGGTATGGGACTAGCGGGAGTTATGGAGCTGTTTTTT.

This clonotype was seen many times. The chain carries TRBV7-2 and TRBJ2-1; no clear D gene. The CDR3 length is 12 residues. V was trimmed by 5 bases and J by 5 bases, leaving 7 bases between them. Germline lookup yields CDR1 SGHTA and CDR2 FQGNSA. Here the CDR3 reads CASSPPDNEQFF. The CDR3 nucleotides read TGTGCCAGCAGCCCCCCTGACAATGAGCAGTTCTTC.

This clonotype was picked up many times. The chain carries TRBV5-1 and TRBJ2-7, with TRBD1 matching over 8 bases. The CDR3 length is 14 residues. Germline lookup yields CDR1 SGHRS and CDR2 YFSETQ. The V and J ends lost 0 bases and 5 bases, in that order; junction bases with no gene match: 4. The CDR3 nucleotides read TGCGCCAGCAGCTTGGAGCGGACAGGGCACGAGCAGTACTTC. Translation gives CASSLERTGHEQYF.

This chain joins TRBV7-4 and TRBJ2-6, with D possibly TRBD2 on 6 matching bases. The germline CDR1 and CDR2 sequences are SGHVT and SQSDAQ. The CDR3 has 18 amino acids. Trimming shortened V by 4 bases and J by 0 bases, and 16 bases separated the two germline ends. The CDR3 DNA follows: TGTGCCAGCAGCTCCCCGGGGGACCCTAGCTCTGGGGCCAACGTCCTGACTTTC. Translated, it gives CASSSPGDPSSGANVLTF.

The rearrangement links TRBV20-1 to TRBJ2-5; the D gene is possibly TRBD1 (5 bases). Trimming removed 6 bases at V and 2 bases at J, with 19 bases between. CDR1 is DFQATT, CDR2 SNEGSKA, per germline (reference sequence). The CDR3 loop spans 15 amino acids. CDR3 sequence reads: CSAPRQMRIQETQYF. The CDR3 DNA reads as TGCAGTGCGCCGAGACAGATGCGCATACAAGAGACCCAGTACTTC.

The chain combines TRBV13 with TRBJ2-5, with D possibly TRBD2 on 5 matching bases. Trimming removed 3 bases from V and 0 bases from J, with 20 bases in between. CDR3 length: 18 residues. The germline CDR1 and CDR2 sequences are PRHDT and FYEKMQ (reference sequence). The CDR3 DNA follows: TGTGCCAGCAGCTTCCCGGTCCGGAGGCACCAGAACCAAGAGACCCAGTACTTC. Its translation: CASSFPVRRHQNQETQYF.

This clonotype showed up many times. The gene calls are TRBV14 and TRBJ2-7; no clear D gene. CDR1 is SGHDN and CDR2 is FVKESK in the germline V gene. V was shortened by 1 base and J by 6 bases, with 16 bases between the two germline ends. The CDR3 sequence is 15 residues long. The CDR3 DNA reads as TGTGCCAGCAGCCAAGCTGGCAGCTCTACCCTCGAGCAGTACTTC. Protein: CASSQAGSSTLEQYF.

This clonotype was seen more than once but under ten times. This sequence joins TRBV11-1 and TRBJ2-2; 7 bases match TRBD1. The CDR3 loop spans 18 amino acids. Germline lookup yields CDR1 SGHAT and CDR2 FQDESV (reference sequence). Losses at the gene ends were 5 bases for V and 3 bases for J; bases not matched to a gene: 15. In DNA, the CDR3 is TGTGCCAGCAGCCATACCGGGACAGCGACCTTACACACCGGGGAGCTGTTTTTT. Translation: CASSHTGTATLHTGELFF.

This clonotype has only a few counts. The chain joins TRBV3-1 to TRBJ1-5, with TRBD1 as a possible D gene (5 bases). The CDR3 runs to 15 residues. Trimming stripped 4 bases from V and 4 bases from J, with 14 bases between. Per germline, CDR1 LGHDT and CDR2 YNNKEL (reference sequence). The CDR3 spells CASSPVRGGNQPQHF. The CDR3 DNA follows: TGTGCCAGCAGCCCGGTCCGCGGGGGAAATCAGCCCCAGCATTTT.

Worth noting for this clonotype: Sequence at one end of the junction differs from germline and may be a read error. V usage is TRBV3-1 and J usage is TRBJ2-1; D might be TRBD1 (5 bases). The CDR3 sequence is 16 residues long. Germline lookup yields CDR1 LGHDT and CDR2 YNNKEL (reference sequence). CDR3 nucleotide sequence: TGTGCCAGCACCCAAAAGGCAGGGTGGTCAAACAATGAGCAGTTCTTC. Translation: CASTQKAGWSNNEQFF.

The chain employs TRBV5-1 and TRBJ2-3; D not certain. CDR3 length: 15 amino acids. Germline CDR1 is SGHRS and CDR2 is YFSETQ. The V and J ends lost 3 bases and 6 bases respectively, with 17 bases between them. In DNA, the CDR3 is TGCGCCAGCAGCTGGATAGACCCACTGCGCGATACGCAGTATTTT. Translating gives CASSWIDPLRDTQYF.

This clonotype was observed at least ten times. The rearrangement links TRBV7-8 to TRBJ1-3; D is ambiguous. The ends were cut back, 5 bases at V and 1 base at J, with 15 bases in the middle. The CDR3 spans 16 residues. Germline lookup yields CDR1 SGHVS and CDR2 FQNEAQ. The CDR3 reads CASSTREQISGNTIYF. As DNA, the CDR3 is TGTGCCAGCAGCACAAGGGAGCAAATATCTGGAAACACCATATATTTT.